This T cell receptor (beta chain) was sequenced during a study of T cell repertoires in cytomegalovirus infection (dated by TCRdb to the late 2010s). With respect to the entire study: Recently identified HLA-C-restricted CMV epitopes, whose presentation resists viral immunomodulation, were targeted by peptide stimulations together with well-studied HLA-B-restricted epitopes. Donor HLA type was relevant to the analysis, as public TCR beta signatures indicated carriage of CMV infection together with the matching HLA type.

These reads were obtained on an Illumina HiSeq 1500. TCRdb reprocessed the public reads (quality trimming at Q25 with fastp, clone calling with MiXCR) and kept in-frame beta chains. Rows merge per CDR3 protein into single entries with the most common DNA and genes. The sample records around 900,000 distinct CDR3 sequences, around 29% of which are singletons. Around an eighth of the sample lies in the top ten. Study-level results and caveats: The ex vivo response was dominated by HLA-C-restricted CMV-specific TCR beta clonotypes, and the single most frequent clonotype in two of eight donors was supplied by these HLA-C-restricted clonotypes. Cumulative frequency of public TCR beta family members discriminated carriers of CMV infection plus the relevant HLA type in this cohort and an independent roughly 330-donor cohort.

From a lookup of the germline V gene, CDR1 and CDR2 are SGHDT and YYEEEE. Germline trimming amounts to 5 bases on V and 3 bases on J, with 18 as the count of junction bases outside the gene matches. Its CDR3 holds 20 amino acids, cysteine through phenylalanine. The CDR3 DNA has 60 bases and is translated from base 1. As concerns this clonotype: Its cognate antigen has yet to be identified. No base qualities exist here, and no much larger clone lies one base off it.

The treatment or condition label for this specimen denotes: in vitro stimulation with specific CMV peptide epitopes to enrich CMV-specific T cells. The V and J segments used are TRBV5-6 and TRBJ1-4; 11 central nucleotides agree with TRBD1. The source is a human donor in good health (CMV status not recorded). Some clones in this sample may be carry-over from other donors' samples. The specimen comprised cultured CD8+ T cells from PBMCs, sampled from culture after CMV antigen stimulation. The CDR3 has the sequence CASSFAPTRTGGLANEKLFF. The bases are TGTGCCAGCAGTTTTGCCCCAACAAGGACAGGGGGCTTGGCTAATGAAAAACTGTTTTTT. Full variable domain (CDR3 extended with the reference TRBV5-6 and TRBJ1-4 proteins): DAGVTQSPTHLIKTRGQQVTLRCSPKSGHDTVSWYQQALGQGPQFIFQYYEEEERQRGNFPDRFSGHQFPNYSSELNVNALLLGDSALYLCASSFAPTRTGGLANEKLFFGSGTQLSVL.